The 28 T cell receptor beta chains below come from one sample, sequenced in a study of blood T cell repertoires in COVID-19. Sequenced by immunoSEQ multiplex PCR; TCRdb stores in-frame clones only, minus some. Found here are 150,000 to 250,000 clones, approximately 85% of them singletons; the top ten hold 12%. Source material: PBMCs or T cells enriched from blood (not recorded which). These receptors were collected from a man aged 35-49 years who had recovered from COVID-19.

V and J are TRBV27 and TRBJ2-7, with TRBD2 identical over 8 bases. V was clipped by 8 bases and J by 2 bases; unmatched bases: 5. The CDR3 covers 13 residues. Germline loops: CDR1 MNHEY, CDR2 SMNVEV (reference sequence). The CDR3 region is CASGPRGAYEQYF. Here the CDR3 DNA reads TGTGCCAGCGGGCCGCGGGGGGCCTACGAGCAGTACTTC.

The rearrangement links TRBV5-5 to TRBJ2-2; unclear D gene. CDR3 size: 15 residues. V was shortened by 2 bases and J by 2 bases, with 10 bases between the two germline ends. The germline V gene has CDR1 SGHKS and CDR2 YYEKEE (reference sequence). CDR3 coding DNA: TGTGCCAGCAGCTTAATACAGACAAACACCGGGGAGCTGTTTTTT. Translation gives CASSLIQTNTGELFF.

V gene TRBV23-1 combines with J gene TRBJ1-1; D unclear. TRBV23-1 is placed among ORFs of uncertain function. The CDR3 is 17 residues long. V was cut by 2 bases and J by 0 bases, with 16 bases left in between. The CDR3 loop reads CASSQPEILDLNTEAFF. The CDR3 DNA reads TGCGCCAGCAGTCAACCGGAAATCCTGGACTTGAACACTGAAGCTTTCTTT.

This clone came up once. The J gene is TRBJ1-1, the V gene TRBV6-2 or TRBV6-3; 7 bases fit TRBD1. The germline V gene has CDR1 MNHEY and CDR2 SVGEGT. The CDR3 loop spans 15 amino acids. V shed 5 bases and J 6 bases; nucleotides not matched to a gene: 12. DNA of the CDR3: TGTGCCAGCAGTACACCGACAGGGAAGGGCGCTGAAGCTTTCTTT. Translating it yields CASSTPTGKGAEAFF.

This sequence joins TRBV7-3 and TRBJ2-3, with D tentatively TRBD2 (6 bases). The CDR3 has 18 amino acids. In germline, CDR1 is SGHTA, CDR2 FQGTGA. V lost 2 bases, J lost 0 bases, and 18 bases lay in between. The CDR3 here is CASSLDRWPAGSTDTQYF. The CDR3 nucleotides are TGTGCCAGCAGCTTAGACCGCTGGCCAGCGGGTAGCACAGATACGCAGTATTTT. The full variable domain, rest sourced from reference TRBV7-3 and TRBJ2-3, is GAGVSQTPSNKVTEKGKYVELRCDPISGHTALYWYRQSLGQGPEFLIYFQGTGAADDSGLPNDRFFAVRPEGSVSTLKIQRTERGDSAVYLCASSLDRWPAGSTDTQYFGPGTRLTVL.

CDR3 amino acids: CASSLERGNWFF. The CDR3 nucleotides read TGTGCCAGCAGTTTAGAGCGGGGCAATTGGTTCTTC. The chain combines TRBV12-3 or TRBV12-4 with TRBJ2-1, with 7 bases that match TRBD2. The CDR3 extends over 12 amino acids. The J segment lost 15 bases and the V segment lost 1 base, leaving 6 bases of the junction unmatched.

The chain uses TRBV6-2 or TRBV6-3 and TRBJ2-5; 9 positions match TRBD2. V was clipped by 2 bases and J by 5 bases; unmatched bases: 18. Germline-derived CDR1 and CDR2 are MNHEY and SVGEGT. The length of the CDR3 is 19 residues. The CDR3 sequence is CASSYPRAAGGWLGETQYF. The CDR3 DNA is TGTGCCAGCAGTTACCCCCGGGCAGCGGGAGGTTGGCTGGGGGAGACCCAGTACTTC.

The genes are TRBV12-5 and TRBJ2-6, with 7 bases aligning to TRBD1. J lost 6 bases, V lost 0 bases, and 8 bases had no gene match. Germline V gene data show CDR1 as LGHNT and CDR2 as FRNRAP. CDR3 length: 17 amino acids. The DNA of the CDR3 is TGTGCTAGTGGTTTGGTACCGAGGGGGCCGGAGGCCAACGTCCTGACTTTC. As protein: CASGLVPRGPEANVLTF.

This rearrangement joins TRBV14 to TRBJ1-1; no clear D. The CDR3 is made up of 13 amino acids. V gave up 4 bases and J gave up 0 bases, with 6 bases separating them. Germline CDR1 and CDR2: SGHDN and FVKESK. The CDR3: CASSPHLNTEAFF. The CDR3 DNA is TGTGCCAGCAGCCCCCACTTGAACACTGAAGCTTTCTTT.

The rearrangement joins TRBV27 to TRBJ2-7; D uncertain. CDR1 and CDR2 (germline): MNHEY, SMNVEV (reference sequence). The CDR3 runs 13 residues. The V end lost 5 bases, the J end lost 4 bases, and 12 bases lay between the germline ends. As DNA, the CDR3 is TGTGCCAGCAGTCTCTCGGTTGGTTACGAGCAGTACGTC. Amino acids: CASSLSVGYEQYV.

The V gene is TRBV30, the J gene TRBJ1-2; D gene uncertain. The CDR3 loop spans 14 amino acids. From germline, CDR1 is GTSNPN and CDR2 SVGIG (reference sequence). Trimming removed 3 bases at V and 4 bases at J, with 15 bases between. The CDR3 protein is CAWRVWGRGYGYTF. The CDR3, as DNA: TGTGCCTGGAGAGTTTGGGGTCGGGGCTATGGCTACACCTTC. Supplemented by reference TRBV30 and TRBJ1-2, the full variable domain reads SQTIHQWPATLVQPVGSPLSLECTVEGTSNPNLYWYRQAAGRGLQLLFYSVGIGQISSEVPQNLSASRPQDRQFILSSKKLLLSDSGFYLCAWRVWGRGYGYTFGSGTRLTVV.

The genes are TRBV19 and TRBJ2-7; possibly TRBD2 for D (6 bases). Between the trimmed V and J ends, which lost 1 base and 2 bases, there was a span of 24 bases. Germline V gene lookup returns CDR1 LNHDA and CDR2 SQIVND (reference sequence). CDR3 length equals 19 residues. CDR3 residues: CASSIAGRSKAPYTYEQYF. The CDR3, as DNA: TGTGCCAGTAGTATAGCCGGGAGAAGCAAAGCCCCTTATACCTACGAGCAGTACTTC.

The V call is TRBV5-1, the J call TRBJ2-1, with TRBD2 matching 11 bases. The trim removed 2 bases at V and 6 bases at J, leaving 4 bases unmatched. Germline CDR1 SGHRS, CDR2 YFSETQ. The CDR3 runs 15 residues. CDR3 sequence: CASSLLAGASNEQFF. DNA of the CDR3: TGCGCCAGCAGCTTACTAGCGGGAGCAAGCAATGAGCAGTTCTTC.

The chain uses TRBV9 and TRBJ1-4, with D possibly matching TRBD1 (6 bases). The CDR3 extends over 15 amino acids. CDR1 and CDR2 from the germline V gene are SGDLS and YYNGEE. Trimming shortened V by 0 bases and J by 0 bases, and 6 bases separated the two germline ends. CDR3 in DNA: TGTGCCAGCAGCGTAGCAGGGGCAACTAATGAAAAACTGTTTTTT. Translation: CASSVAGATNEKLFF.

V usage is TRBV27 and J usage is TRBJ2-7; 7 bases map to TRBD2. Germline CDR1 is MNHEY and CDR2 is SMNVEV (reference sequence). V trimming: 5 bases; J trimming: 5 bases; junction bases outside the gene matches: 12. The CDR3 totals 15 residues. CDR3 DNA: TGTGCCAGCAGTCCTCGGGGAGCGGGATCGAACGAGCAGTACGTC. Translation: CASSPRGAGSNEQYV.

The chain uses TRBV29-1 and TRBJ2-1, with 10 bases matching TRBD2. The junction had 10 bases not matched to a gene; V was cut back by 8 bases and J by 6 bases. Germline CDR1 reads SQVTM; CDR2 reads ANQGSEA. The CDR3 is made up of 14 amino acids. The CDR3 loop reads CSWGTSGTPNEQFF. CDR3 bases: TGCAGCTGGGGAACTAGCGGGACACCCAATGAGCAGTTCTTC.

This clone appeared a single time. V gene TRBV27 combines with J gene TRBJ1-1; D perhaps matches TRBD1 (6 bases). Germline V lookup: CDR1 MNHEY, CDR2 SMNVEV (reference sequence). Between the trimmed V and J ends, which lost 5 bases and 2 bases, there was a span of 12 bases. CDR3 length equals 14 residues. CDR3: CASSVFRGNTEAFF. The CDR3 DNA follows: TGTGCCAGCAGTGTCTTCAGGGGTAACACTGAAGCTTTCTTT.

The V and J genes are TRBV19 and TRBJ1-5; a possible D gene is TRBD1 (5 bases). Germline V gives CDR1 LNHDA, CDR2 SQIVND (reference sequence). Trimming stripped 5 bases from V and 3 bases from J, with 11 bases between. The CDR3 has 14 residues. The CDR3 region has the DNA TGTGCCAGTAGTGAACAGGTCAACAATCAGCCCCAGCATTTT. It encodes CASSEQVNNQPQHF.

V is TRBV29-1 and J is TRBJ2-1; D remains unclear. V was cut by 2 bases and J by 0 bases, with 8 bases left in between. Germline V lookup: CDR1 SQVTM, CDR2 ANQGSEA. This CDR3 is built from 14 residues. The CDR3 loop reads CSVEPTGSYNEQFF. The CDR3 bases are TGCAGCGTTGAACCTACGGGCTCCTACAATGAGCAGTTCTTC.

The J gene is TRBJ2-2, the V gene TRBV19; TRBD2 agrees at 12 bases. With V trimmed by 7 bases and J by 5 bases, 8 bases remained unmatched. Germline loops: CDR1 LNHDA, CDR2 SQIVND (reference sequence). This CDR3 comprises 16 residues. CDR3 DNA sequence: TGTGCCAGTAAAATCCAGACTAGCGGGAGAACCGGGGAGCTGTTTTTT. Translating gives CASKIQTSGRTGELFF.

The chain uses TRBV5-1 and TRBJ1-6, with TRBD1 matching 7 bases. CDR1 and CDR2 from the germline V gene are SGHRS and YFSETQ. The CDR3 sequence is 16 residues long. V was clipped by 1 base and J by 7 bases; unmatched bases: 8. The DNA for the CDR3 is TGCGCCAGCAGCTTGCTTACAGGGGTTGAGAATTCACCCCTCCACTTT. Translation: CASSLLTGVENSPLHF. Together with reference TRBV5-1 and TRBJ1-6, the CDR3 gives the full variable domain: KAGVTQTPRYLIKTRGQQVTLSCSPISGHRSVSWYQQTPGQGLQFLFEYFSETQRNKGNFPGRFSGRQFSNSRSEMNVSTLELGDSALYLCASSLLTGVENSPLHFGNGTRLTVT.

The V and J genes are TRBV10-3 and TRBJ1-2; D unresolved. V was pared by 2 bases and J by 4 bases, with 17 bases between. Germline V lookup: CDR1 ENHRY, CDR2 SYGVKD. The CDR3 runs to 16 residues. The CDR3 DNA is TGTGCCATCAGTGAGCCTGGGATTCGGCGGGCCTATGGCTACACCTTC. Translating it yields CAISEPGIRRAYGYTF.

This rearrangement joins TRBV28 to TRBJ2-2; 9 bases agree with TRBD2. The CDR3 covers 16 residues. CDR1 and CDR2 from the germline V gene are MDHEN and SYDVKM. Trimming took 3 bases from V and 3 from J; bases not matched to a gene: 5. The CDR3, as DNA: TGTGCCAGCAGTTTTGCGGGAGGGTCGGACACCGGGGAGCTGTTTTTT. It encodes CASSFAGGSDTGELFF.

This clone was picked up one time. CDR3 loop: CASSFGGYLTFRDYEQYF. The CDR3 coding sequence is TGTGCCAGCAGTTTCGGAGGCTATCTGACATTTAGGGACTACGAGCAGTACTTC. This sequence joins TRBV28 and TRBJ2-7; tentative D call: TRBD2 (5 bases). V lost 3 bases to trimming and J lost 3 bases, with 24 bases between them. Germline lookup yields CDR1 MDHEN and CDR2 SYDVKM. CDR3 length: 18 residues.

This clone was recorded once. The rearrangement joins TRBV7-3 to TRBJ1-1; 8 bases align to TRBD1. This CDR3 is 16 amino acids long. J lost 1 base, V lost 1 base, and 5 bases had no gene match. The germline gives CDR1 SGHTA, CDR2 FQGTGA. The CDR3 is CASSLITGGENTEAFF. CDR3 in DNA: TGTGCCAGCAGCTTAATCACAGGGGGAGAGAACACTGAAGCTTTCTTT.

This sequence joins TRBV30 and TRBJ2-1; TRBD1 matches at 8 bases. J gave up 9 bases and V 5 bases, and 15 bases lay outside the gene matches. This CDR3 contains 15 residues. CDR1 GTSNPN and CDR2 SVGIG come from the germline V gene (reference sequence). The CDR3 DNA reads TGTGCCTGGGGTGGGGACAGGTTAAGTTTAGGTGAGCAGTTCTTC. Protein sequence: CAWGGDRLSLGEQFF.

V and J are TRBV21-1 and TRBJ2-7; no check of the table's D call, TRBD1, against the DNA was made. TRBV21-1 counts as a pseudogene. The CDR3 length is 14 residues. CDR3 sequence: CASSFRDREHEQYV. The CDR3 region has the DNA TGTGCCAGCAGCTTCCGGGACAGGGAACACGAGCAGTACGTC.

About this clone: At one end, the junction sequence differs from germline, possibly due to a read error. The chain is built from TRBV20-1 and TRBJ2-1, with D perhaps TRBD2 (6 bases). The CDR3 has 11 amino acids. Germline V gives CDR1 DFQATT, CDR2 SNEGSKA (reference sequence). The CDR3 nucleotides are TGCAGTGCTAACACAGCGGGTTTGGGGATCTTC. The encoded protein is CSANTAGLGIF.